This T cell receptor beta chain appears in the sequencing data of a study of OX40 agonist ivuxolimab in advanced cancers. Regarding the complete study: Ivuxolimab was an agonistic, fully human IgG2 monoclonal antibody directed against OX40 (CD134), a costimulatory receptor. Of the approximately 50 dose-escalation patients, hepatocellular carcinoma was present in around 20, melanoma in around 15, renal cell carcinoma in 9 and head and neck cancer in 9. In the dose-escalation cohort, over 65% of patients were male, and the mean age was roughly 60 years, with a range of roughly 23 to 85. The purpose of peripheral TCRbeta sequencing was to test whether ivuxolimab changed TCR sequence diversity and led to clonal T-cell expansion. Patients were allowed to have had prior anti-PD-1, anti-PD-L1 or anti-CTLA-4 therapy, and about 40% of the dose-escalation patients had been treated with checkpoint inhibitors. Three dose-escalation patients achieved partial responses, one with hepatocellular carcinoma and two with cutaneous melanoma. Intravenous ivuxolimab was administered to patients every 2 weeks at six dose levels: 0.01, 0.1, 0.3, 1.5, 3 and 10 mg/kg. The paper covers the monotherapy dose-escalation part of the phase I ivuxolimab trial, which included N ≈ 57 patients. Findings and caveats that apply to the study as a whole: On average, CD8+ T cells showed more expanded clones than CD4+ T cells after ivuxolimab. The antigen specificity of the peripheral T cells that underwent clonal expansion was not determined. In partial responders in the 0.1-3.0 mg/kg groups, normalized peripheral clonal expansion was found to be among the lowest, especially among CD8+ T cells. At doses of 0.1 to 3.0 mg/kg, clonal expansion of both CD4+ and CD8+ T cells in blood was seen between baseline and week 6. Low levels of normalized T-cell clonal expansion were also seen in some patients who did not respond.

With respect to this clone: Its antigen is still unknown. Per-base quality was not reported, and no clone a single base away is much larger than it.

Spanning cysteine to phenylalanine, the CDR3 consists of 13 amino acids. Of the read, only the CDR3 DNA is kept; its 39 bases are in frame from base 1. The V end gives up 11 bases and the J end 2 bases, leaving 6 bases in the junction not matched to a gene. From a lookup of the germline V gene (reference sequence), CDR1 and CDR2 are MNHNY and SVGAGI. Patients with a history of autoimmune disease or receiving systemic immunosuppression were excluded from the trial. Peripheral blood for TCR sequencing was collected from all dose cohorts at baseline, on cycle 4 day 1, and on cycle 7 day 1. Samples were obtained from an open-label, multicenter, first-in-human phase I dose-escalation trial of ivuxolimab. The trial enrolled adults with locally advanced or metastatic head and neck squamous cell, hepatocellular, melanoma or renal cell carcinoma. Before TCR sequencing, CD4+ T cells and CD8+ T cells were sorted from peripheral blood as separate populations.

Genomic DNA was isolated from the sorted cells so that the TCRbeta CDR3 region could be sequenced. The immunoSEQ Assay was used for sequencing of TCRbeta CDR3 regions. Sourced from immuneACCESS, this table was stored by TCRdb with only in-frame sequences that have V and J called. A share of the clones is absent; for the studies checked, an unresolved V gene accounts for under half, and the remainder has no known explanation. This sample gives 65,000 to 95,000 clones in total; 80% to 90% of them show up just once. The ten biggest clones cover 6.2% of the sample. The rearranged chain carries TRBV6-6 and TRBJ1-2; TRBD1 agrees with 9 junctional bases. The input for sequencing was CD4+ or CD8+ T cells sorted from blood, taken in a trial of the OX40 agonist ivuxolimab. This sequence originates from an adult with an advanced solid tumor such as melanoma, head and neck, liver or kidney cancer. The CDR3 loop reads CASRTGANYGYTF. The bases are TGTGCCTCTCGGACAGGGGCGAACTATGGCTACACCTTC.